The sequence of this T cell receptor beta chain was determined in a study of blood T cells in healthy people across ages. Only a few counts were recorded for this clonotype. The authors ran a second PCR of about 6 to 11 cycles using a sample-barcoded 5' primer and a J-beta primer mix. Via MiXCR, TCRdb re-called the 5' RACE reads, giving one row per CDR3 protein. The sample lists some 1,800,000 distinct CDR3 sequences, roughly two fifths occurring once. Germline CDR1 and CDR2: MDHEN and SYDVKM. Trimming cost V 5 bases and J 3 bases, with 16 bases left between them. CDR3 length: 15 residues. This TCR came from a human donor in good health. Sequenced: blood. The chain couples TRBV28 to TRBJ1-2; no clear D gene. The CDR3 DNA sequence: TGTGCCAGCAGTGTGGGGAGGGATCGTGACTATGGCTACACCTTC. Amino acids: CASSVGRDRDYGYTF.